The 27 T cell receptor beta chains presented below share a single source sample, sequenced in a study of beta chain features in type 1 diabetes. No cognate antigen is known for these TCRs. General observations from the study: In all four CD4+ subsets, TCRB CDR3 length was significantly, moderately reduced in type 1 diabetes.

Expressed TCRB transcripts were sequenced because the isolated RNA had all been reverse transcribed beforehand. Generated by immunoSEQ multiplex PCR, the TCRdb table keeps only in-frame clones and is missing some. The sample includes around 250,000 clones, approximately 15% of them seen just once. Specimen: naive CD4+ T cells from blood. All receptors derive from a man between 25 and 39 years old with type 1 diabetes.

The chain combines TRBV20-1 with TRBJ2-7; D is ambiguous. This CDR3 comprises 10 residues. The V and J ends lost 7 bases and 6 bases respectively, with 10 bases between them. Germline V CDR1 and CDR2: DFQATT, SNEGSKA (reference sequence). The CDR3 region has the DNA TGCAGTGGGTTCCGCGGCGAGCAGTACTTC. It codes for CSGFRGEQYF.

V usage is TRBV30 and J usage is TRBJ1-1, with D possibly being TRBD1 (5 bases). Germline CDR1 and CDR2: GTSNPN and SVGIG (reference sequence). The CDR3 sequence is 12 residues long. V was clipped by 4 bases and J by 0 bases, with 6 bases between them. DNA for the CDR3: TGTGCCTGGACAGGGATGAACACTGAAGCTTTCTTT. Its protein is CAWTGMNTEAFF.

This clone was seen only a few times. The chain combines TRBV9 with TRBJ2-1; weak D call: TRBD2 (6 bases). CDR1 is SGDLS and CDR2 is YYNGEE in the germline V gene. Trimming cost V 0 bases and J 7 bases, with 20 bases left between them. The CDR3 loop spans 17 amino acids. The CDR3 DNA reads TGTGCCAGCAGCGTAGGGGCAGGGCCATCCCGGGGGAATGAGCAGTTCTTC. Residues: CASSVGAGPSRGNEQFF.

The table lists this clone with a few counts. The chain couples TRBV4-1 to TRBJ2-2; 7 bases are shared with TRBD1. The CDR3 is 16 amino acids. J was trimmed by 1 base and V by 4 bases; bases with no gene match: 6. Germline V gives CDR1 MGHRA, CDR2 YSYEKL. CDR3 region: CASSRGDSQNTGELFF. CDR3 sequence (DNA): TGCGCCAGCAGCCGAGGGGACAGTCAGAACACCGGGGAGCTGTTTTTT.

This clone showed up just a few times. The chain has TRBV30 and TRBJ2-7; TRBD2 matches at 12 bases. Trimming removed 2 bases from V and 4 bases from J; junction bases left unmatched: 3. The CDR3 runs 14 residues. Germline assignment: CDR1 GTSNPN and CDR2 SVGIG (reference sequence). The CDR3 DNA follows: TGTGCCTGGAGTTCTGGGACTAGCGGGTACGAGCAGTACTTC. It encodes CAWSSGTSGYEQYF.

The chain has TRBV5-1 and TRBJ2-5; 7 positions agree with TRBD1. CDR1 and CDR2 (germline): SGHRS, YFSETQ. V shed 0 bases, J shed 0 bases, and the junction held 5 bases outside the gene matches. The CDR3 runs 16 residues. CDR3 residues: CASSLGLTGHQETQYF. CDR3 sequence (DNA): TGCGCCAGCAGCTTGGGCCTGACAGGGCACCAAGAGACCCAGTACTTC.

V gene TRBV11-2 combines with J gene TRBJ2-5; D is unresolved. With 1 base removed from V and 5 bases from J, the gap between germline ends came to 8 bases. This CDR3 has 13 amino acids. CDR1 and CDR2 (germline): SGHAT, FQNNGV. The CDR3 loop is CASSLAERETQYF. CDR3 DNA: TGTGCCAGCAGCTTAGCCGAGAGGGAGACCCAGTACTTC.

This clone was counted only a few times. The rearrangement joins TRBV6-6 to TRBJ1-3; D possibly corresponds to TRBD1 (6 bases). Trimming cost V 9 bases and J 0 bases, with 9 bases left between them. The CDR3 totals 13 residues. Germline V lookup: CDR1 MNHNY, CDR2 SVGAGI (reference sequence). The CDR3 is CASGQYSGNTIYF. Written as DNA, the CDR3 is TGTGCCAGTGGACAGTACTCTGGAAACACCATATATTTT.

This clone turned up a few times. The rearrangement uses TRBV7-9 and TRBJ1-2, with D tentatively TRBD1 (5 bases). V was cut by 1 base and J by 7 bases, with 10 bases left in between. Germline-derived CDR1 and CDR2 are SEHNR and FQNEAQ (reference sequence). The CDR3 is 13 amino acids. The CDR3 sequence: CASSLEQGGGYTF. CDR3 bases: TGTGCCAGCAGCTTAGAGCAGGGAGGTGGCTACACCTTC.

The chain is built from TRBV10-3 and TRBJ2-7; 7 nucleotides match TRBD1. Germline V gene sequence: CDR1 ENHRY, CDR2 SYGVKD. V shed 0 bases and J 3 bases; nucleotides not matched to a gene: 5. The CDR3 has 15 residues. CDR3 in amino acids: CAISESGGRYYEQYF. For the CDR3, the DNA is TGTGCCATCAGTGAGTCAGGGGGCAGATACTACGAGCAGTACTTC.

This clone was seen a few times. The J gene is TRBJ1-2, the V gene TRBV30; 8 bases are shared with TRBD1. The CDR3 consists of 15 residues. The ends lost 3 bases at V and 4 bases at J; junction bases unmatched: 10. CDR1 is GTSNPN and CDR2 is SVGIG in the germline V gene (reference sequence). CDR3: CAWSAPPTGGYGYTF. Written as DNA, the CDR3 is TGTGCCTGGAGCGCCCCCCCCACAGGGGGCTATGGCTACACCTTC. Complete variable domain (other parts from reference TRBV30 and TRBJ1-2): SQTIHQWPATLVQPVGSPLSLECTVEGTSNPNLYWYRQAAGRGLQLLFYSVGIGQISSEVPQNLSASRPQDRQFILSSKKLLLSDSGFYLCAWSAPPTGGYGYTFGSGTRLTVV.

The chain combines TRBV27 with TRBJ2-1; D not certain. The V and J ends lost 5 bases and 8 bases respectively, with 10 bases between them. The CDR3 contains 12 residues. Germline V gene sequence: CDR1 MNHEY, CDR2 SMNVEV (reference sequence). CDR3 in DNA: TGTGCCAGCAGTCTTACCTCAGATGAGCAGTTCTTC. It encodes CASSLTSDEQFF.

The chain employs TRBV29-1 and TRBJ1-2; tentative D call: TRBD1 (5 bases). Trimming left V 6 bases short and J 4 bases short, with 15 bases between. Germline V gives CDR1 SQVTM, CDR2 ANQGSEA. This CDR3 contains 13 residues. CDR3 coding DNA: TGCAGCGTCCTCCAGGGTACAGGCTATGGCTACACCTTC. This translates into CSVLQGTGYGYTF.

About this clone itself: Additional DNA sequences in this sample encode the identical CDR3. The chain is built from TRBV11-2 and TRBJ1-1, with D possibly matching TRBD1 (5 bases). Germline CDR1 SGHAT, CDR2 FQNNGV. The CDR3 loop spans 13 amino acids. V was trimmed by 3 bases and J by 3 bases, leaving 8 bases between them. The CDR3 nucleotides read TGTGCCAGCAGCTTGGCAGGGTACACTGAAGCTTTCTTT. Its protein is CASSLAGYTEAFF.

This clone has more than one count but fewer than ten. The chain has TRBV7-9 and TRBJ2-2; D unresolved. V was clipped by 5 bases and J by 4 bases, with 8 bases between them. Germline V CDR1 and CDR2: SEHNR, FQNEAQ (reference sequence). This CDR3 is 13 amino acids long. CDR3 coding DNA: TGTGCCAGCAGCCTACCTACCACCGGGGAGCTGTTTTTT. Amino acid sequence: CASSLPTTGELFF.

This clone has just a few counts. The chain has TRBV5-4 and TRBJ1-1; 9 nucleotides match TRBD1. CDR3 size: 16 residues. CDR1 is SGHNT, CDR2 YYREEE, per germline (reference sequence). The V gene end was trimmed by 4 bases and the J gene end by 1 base; junction bases not matched to a gene: 8. The CDR3 region has the DNA TGTGCCAGCAGCCCCGGGACAGGGATATCGAACACTGAAGCTTTCTTT. It yields the protein CASSPGTGISNTEAFF.

The rearrangement links TRBV7-2 to TRBJ2-2; 7 nucleotides line up with TRBD2. The CDR3 length is 15 residues. The germline V gene has CDR1 SGHTA and CDR2 FQGNSA. V dropped 4 bases and J dropped 4; count of bases not matched to a gene: 6. This CDR3 is CASSSGGGGTGELFF. The CDR3 DNA follows: TGTGCCAGCAGCTCGGGCGGGGGAGGCACCGGGGAGCTGTTTTTT.

This clone was seen only a few times. One junction end does not reproduce the germline sequence, and a read error may be involved. The genes are TRBV7-7 and TRBJ2-5; D may be TRBD1 (5 bases). CDR1 and CDR2 (germline): SSHAT, FNYEAQ (reference sequence). This CDR3 comprises 15 residues. CDR3 sequence (DNA): TGTGCTAGCAGCTTAGGGGCAGGGCGGAGAGAGACCCAGTACTTC. It yields the protein CASSLGAGRRETQYF.

The chain is built from TRBV4-1 and TRBJ2-1; D is undetermined. V lost 8 bases, J lost 4 bases, and 18 bases lay in between. The length of the CDR3 is 15 residues. CDR1 and CDR2 (germline): MGHRA, YSYEKL. CDR3 DNA: TGCGCCAGCTCCCCGGAAGGCCAGAGGTACAATGAGCAGTTCTTC. Translation: CASSPEGQRYNEQFF.

Here the CDR3 reads CASRKEEGTREKLFF. The CDR3 nucleotides read TGTGCCAGCAGGAAAGAGGAGGGGACGCGTGAAAAACTGTTTTTT. The chain has TRBV21-1 and TRBJ1-4. TRBV21-1 is recorded as a pseudogene. This CDR3 spans 15 amino acids.

In this sample, this clone turned up a few times. This sequence joins TRBV7-2 and TRBJ2-2, with 14 bases aligning to TRBD2. V dropped 4 bases and J dropped 4; count of bases not matched to a gene: 5. The CDR3 consists of 17 residues. Germline values: CDR1 SGHTA, CDR2 FQGNSA. CDR3 region: CASSSTGLAGGTGELFF. CDR3 nucleotide sequence: TGTGCCAGCAGCTCCACCGGACTAGCGGGAGGCACCGGGGAGCTGTTTTTT.

The chain couples TRBV7-9 to TRBJ2-6; possibly TRBD1 for D (5 bases). The V gene lost 5 bases and the J gene lost 16 bases, with 18 bases spanning the gap. This CDR3 spans 13 amino acids. CDR1 and CDR2 (germline): SEHNR, FQNEAQ (reference sequence). The CDR3, as DNA: TGTGCCAGCAGCCATACCAACACGGACACACTGACTTTC. This translates into CASSHTNTDTLTF. Based on the CDR3 plus reference TRBV7-9 and TRBJ2-6, the full variable domain is DTGVSQNPRHKITKRGQNVTFRCDPISEHNRLYWYRQTLGQGPEFLTYFQNEAQLEKSRLLSDRFSAERPKGSFSTLEIQRTEQGDSAMYLCASSHTNTDTLTFGAGSRLTVL.

The J gene is TRBJ2-5, the V gene TRBV29-1; TRBD1 agrees at 8 bases. The CDR3 spans 13 residues. J gave up 4 bases and V 8 bases, and 9 bases lay outside the gene matches. CDR1 is SQVTM, CDR2 ANQGSEA, per germline. The CDR3 bases are TGCAGCCTTAGGTGGACAGGGTCAGAGACCCAGTACTTC. Residues: CSLRWTGSETQYF.

This clone was observed a handful of times. The J gene is TRBJ1-5, the V gene TRBV30, with D hard to call. The germline CDR1 and CDR2 sequences are GTSNPN and SVGIG (reference sequence). The V gene lost 2 bases and the J gene lost 2 bases, with 13 bases spanning the gap. CDR3 length equals 15 residues. The DNA of the CDR3 is TGTGCCTGGAGTTGGGAGTCTAACGGCAATCAGCCCCAGCATTTT. Its protein product is CAWSWESNGNQPQHF. The whole variable domain, remainder taken from reference TRBV30 and TRBJ1-5, is SQTIHQWPATLVQPVGSPLSLECTVEGTSNPNLYWYRQAAGRGLQLLFYSVGIGQISSEVPQNLSASRPQDRQFILSSKKLLLSDSGFYLCAWSWESNGNQPQHFGDGTRLSIL.

There are a few counts of this clone. The V gene is TRBV19, the J gene TRBJ2-7, with TRBD1 matching over 7 bases. CDR1 LNHDA and CDR2 SQIVND come from the germline V gene (reference sequence). There are 12 residues in the CDR3. V lost 6 bases to trimming and J lost 6 bases; unmatched junction nucleotides: 5. The CDR3 bases are TGTGCCAGTAGCGACAGGGCGGGCGAGCAGTACTTC. This gives the protein CASSDRAGEQYF. Complete variable domain (other parts from reference TRBV19 and TRBJ2-7): DGGITQSPKYLFRKEGQNVTLSCEQNLNHDAMYWYRQDPGQGLRLIYYSQIVNDFQKGDIAEGYSVSREKKESFPLTVTSAQKNPTAFYLCASSDRAGEQYFGPGTRLTVT.

This chain uses TRBV20-1 with TRBJ1-4; D perhaps matches TRBD1 (5 bases). Per the germline V gene, CDR1 is DFQATT and CDR2 is SNEGSKA (reference sequence). The CDR3 consists of 11 residues. The germline V and J ends were trimmed by 7 bases and 16 bases, with 19 bases remaining between them. CDR3 nucleotide sequence: TGCAGTGTCCCGGTGGGGGGTTTAGGGTTTTTT. Its translation: CSVPVGGLGFF.

The V gene is TRBV6-5, the J gene TRBJ2-7; D uncertain. Germline CDR1 is MNHEY and CDR2 is SVGAGI. V lost 0 bases and J lost 0, with 6 bases in between. The length of the CDR3 is 14 residues. CDR3 sequence reads: CASSYSGSSYEQYF. DNA for the CDR3: TGTGCCAGCAGTTACTCGGGCAGCTCCTACGAGCAGTACTTC.